Listed below are T cell receptor beta chains from one sample, sequenced in a study of blood T cells in healthy people across ages. TCRdb recomputed calls from the 5' RACE reads with MiXCR, one row per CDR3 protein. The sample lists about 1,800,000 distinct CDR3 sequences, 28% occurring once. The sample comprised blood. The receptor set was obtained from a woman in her thirties in good health. CDR3s include the opening cysteine and the closing phenylalanine or tryptophan. Fields, in order: J gene, V gene, clone size, D gene, CDR3 DNA, CDR3 protein. A D gene is named only where the DNA matches it firmly. Only part of the rows carry a size: once, few, many, or a class if the clone is expanded.

j_gene: TRBJ1-2
v_gene: TRBV12-5
abundance: few
d_gene: NA
CDR3nt: TGTGCTAGTGGCCTGGACAGCCCTACTTCCAACTATGGCTACACCTTC
CDR3aa: CASGLDSPTSNYGYTF

j_gene: TRBJ1-2
v_gene: TRBV5-1
abundance: few
d_gene: NA
CDR3nt: TGCGCCAGCAGCTTGGAGTCGGGGAGATATGGCTACACCTTC
CDR3aa: CASSLESGRYGYTF

j_gene: TRBJ2-1
v_gene: TRBV2
abundance: NA
d_gene: NA
CDR3nt: TGTGCCAGCAGTTTCGACCCGGGAAGCTCCTACAATGAGCAGTTCTTC
CDR3aa: CASSFDPGSSYNEQFF

j_gene: TRBJ1-2
v_gene: TRBV5-6
abundance: NA
d_gene: NA
CDR3nt: TGTGCCAGCAGCTATGGTTCTAACTATGGCTACACCTTC
CDR3aa: CASSYGSNYGYTF

j_gene: TRBJ2-5
v_gene: TRBV5-6
abundance: NA
d_gene: TRBD1
CDR3nt: TGTGCCAGCAGCTTGCGACAGGGGATTCAAGAGACCCAGTACTTC
CDR3aa: CASSLRQGIQETQYF

j_gene: TRBJ2-5
v_gene: TRBV20-1
abundance: many
d_gene: NA
CDR3nt: TGCAGTGCTCCACGGGGGCGTGAGACCCAGTACTTC
CDR3aa: CSAPRGRETQYF

j_gene: TRBJ2-5
v_gene: TRBV7-2
abundance: NA
d_gene: NA
CDR3nt: TGTGCCAGCAGCTTAAACTGGAAAGAGACCCAGTACTTC
CDR3aa: CASSLNWKETQYF

j_gene: TRBJ2-3
v_gene: TRBV4-3
abundance: many
d_gene: TRBD2
CDR3nt: TGCGCCAGCAGCCAAGTATCCCTAGCGGGAGGTACGCAGTATTTT
CDR3aa: CASSQVSLAGGTQYF

j_gene: TRBJ2-5
v_gene: TRBV7-2
abundance: NA
d_gene: NA
CDR3nt: TGTGCCAGCACCTCGCAGGGGGGAGAGACCCAGTACTTC
CDR3aa: CASTSQGGETQYF

j_gene: TRBJ2-5
v_gene: TRBV29-1
abundance: NA
d_gene: NA
CDR3nt: TGCAGCGTTACGTGGCGAGGGCCACAAGAGACCCAGTACTTC
CDR3aa: CSVTWRGPQETQYF

j_gene: TRBJ1-1
v_gene: TRBV28
abundance: few
d_gene: NA
CDR3nt: TGTGCCAGCAGTACCAGGAGTCCGAACACTGAAGCTTTCTTT
CDR3aa: CASSTRSPNTEAFF

j_gene: TRBJ2-3
v_gene: TRBV5-1
abundance: NA
d_gene: TRBD2
CDR3nt: TGCGCCAGCTCCCGGCGGGGGGGCGACACAGATACGCAGTATTTT
CDR3aa: CASSRRGGDTDTQYF

j_gene: TRBJ2-1
v_gene: TRBV6-2/TRBV6-3
abundance: NA
d_gene: NA
CDR3nt: TGTGCCAGCAGTTACCCGACAGGCCGTAGCGGACGCATGCTCAGCTCCTACAATGAGCAGTTCTTC
CDR3aa: CASSYPTGRSGRMLSSYNEQFF

j_gene: TRBJ1-2
v_gene: TRBV12-3/TRBV12-4
abundance: many
d_gene: NA
CDR3nt: TGTGCCAGCAGCGCCCCAGGTGGCTACACCTTC
CDR3aa: CASSAPGGYTF

j_gene: TRBJ2-7
v_gene: TRBV15
abundance: once
d_gene: TRBD1
CDR3nt: TGTGCCACCAGCCCCCGTACGACAGGGTCGGGCGAGCAGTACTTC
CDR3aa: CATSPRTTGSGEQYF

j_gene: TRBJ2-7
v_gene: TRBV15
abundance: many
d_gene: NA
CDR3nt: TGTGCCGTCAGCCCTCCTAGGGGGGGGGACACCTACTCCTACGAGCAGTACTTC
CDR3aa: CAVSPPRGGDTYSYEQYF

j_gene: TRBJ1-5
v_gene: TRBV20-1
abundance: NA
d_gene: NA
CDR3nt: TGCAGTGCTATAGCCCCAGGGGCCACCCAGCATTTT
CDR3aa: CSAIAPGATQHF

j_gene: TRBJ1-4
v_gene: TRBV7-6
abundance: few
d_gene: TRBD1
CDR3nt: TGTGCCAGCAGCTTTAGCACACAGGGGGTAGCTGAAAAACTGTTTTTT
CDR3aa: CASSFSTQGVAEKLFF

j_gene: TRBJ1-1
v_gene: TRBV15
abundance: NA
d_gene: NA
CDR3nt: TGTGCCACCAGCAGAGATCTAAAAGGGGACACTGAAGCTTTCTTT
CDR3aa: CATSRDLKGDTEAFF

j_gene: TRBJ2-1
v_gene: TRBV5-1
abundance: few
d_gene: TRBD2
CDR3nt: TGCGCCAGCAGTCCGGGACTAGCGGGAGGGCCCACCTACAATGAGCAGTTCTTC
CDR3aa: CASSPGLAGGPTYNEQFF

j_gene: TRBJ2-2
v_gene: TRBV6-5
abundance: few
d_gene: NA
CDR3nt: TGTGCCAGCAGTTGGCAGGGTGGGACCGGGGAGCTGTTTTTT
CDR3aa: CASSWQGGTGELFF

j_gene: TRBJ2-7
v_gene: TRBV7-2
abundance: NA
d_gene: NA
CDR3nt: TGTGCCAACAGCTTAGAGTTGGGTTCCGAGCAGTACTTC
CDR3aa: CANSLELGSEQYF

j_gene: TRBJ1-2
v_gene: TRBV5-6
abundance: many
d_gene: NA
CDR3nt: TGTGCCAGCAGACTTACGGGGGGCTACACCTTC
CDR3aa: CASRLTGGYTF

j_gene: TRBJ2-3
v_gene: TRBV6-5
abundance: NA
d_gene: NA
CDR3nt: TGTGTCAGCACCAACAGGGCCTCAGATACGCAGTATTTT
CDR3aa: CVSTNRASDTQYF

j_gene: TRBJ1-2
v_gene: TRBV29-1
abundance: NA
d_gene: TRBD1
CDR3nt: TGCAGCGTGCCGGACAGGGGATATGGCTACACCTTC
CDR3aa: CSVPDRGYGYTF

j_gene: TRBJ2-7
v_gene: TRBV30
abundance: NA
d_gene: NA
CDR3nt: TGTGCCTGGAGTAGTGGTGTCGGAACCTACGAGCAGTACTTC
CDR3aa: CAWSSGVGTYEQYF

j_gene: TRBJ1-1
v_gene: TRBV12-3/TRBV12-4
abundance: NA
d_gene: NA
CDR3nt: TGTGCCAGCAGTTTCTTCTTCGGGAACACTGAAGCTTTCTTT
CDR3aa: CASSFFFGNTEAFF

j_gene: TRBJ2-1
v_gene: TRBV20-1
abundance: many
d_gene: TRBD2
CDR3nt: TGCAGTGTTACGACCCTAGGGACTAGCGGGATAGATGAGCAGTTCTTC
CDR3aa: CSVTTLGTSGIDEQFF

j_gene: TRBJ2-7
v_gene: TRBV12-5
abundance: few
d_gene: NA
CDR3nt: TGTGCTAGTGGTTTGGTACTTCGTGACGGCTCCTACGAGCAGTACTTC
CDR3aa: CASGLVLRDGSYEQYF

j_gene: TRBJ2-3
v_gene: TRBV4-2
abundance: NA
d_gene: NA
CDR3nt: TGTGCCAGCAGCCAAGTTGGCGGTAGGGGATCAGATACGCAGTATTTT
CDR3aa: CASSQVGGRGSDTQYF

j_gene: TRBJ2-5
v_gene: TRBV2
abundance: NA
d_gene: NA
CDR3nt: TGTGCCAGCAGTATCGGGACCCAGGCGGGTGGAGAGACCCAGTACTTC
CDR3aa: CASSIGTQAGGETQYF

j_gene: TRBJ2-4
v_gene: TRBV20-1
abundance: many
d_gene: NA
CDR3nt: TGCAGTGCTAGAGACGGGCGTGCGGCCAAAAACATTCAGTACTTC
CDR3aa: CSARDGRAAKNIQYF

j_gene: TRBJ2-7
v_gene: TRBV7-6
abundance: many
d_gene: TRBD2
CDR3nt: TGTGCCAGCAGCTTAGCGGTTTCTAGCGGGGGGTTTTCGTACGAGCAGTACTTC
CDR3aa: CASSLAVSSGGFSYEQYF

j_gene: TRBJ2-3
v_gene: TRBV12-3/TRBV12-4
abundance: NA
d_gene: TRBD2
CDR3nt: TGTGCCAGCAGCCCCCGAGGGGGGCGGGGGGGCCGTACAGATACGCAGTATTTT
CDR3aa: CASSPRGGRGGRTDTQYF

j_gene: TRBJ2-7
v_gene: TRBV5-1
abundance: NA
d_gene: TRBD2
CDR3nt: TGCGCCAGCAGCGGGGGACTAAATTACGAGCAGTACTTC
CDR3aa: CASSGGLNYEQYF

j_gene: TRBJ2-3
v_gene: TRBV12-3/TRBV12-4
abundance: NA
d_gene: NA
CDR3nt: TGTGCCAGCAGTCGCAAGTTCAGCACAGATACGCAGTATTTT
CDR3aa: CASSRKFSTDTQYF

j_gene: TRBJ2-5
v_gene: TRBV6-1
abundance: NA
d_gene: NA
CDR3nt: TGTGCCAGCAGTGAGGCAGGCAGCCAAGAGACCCAGTACTTC
CDR3aa: CASSEAGSQETQYF

j_gene: TRBJ2-1
v_gene: TRBV12-3/TRBV12-4
abundance: few
d_gene: NA
CDR3nt: TGTGCCAGCAGTTTAAGGTCGGGGGCCGGAAATGAGCAGTTCTTC
CDR3aa: CASSLRSGAGNEQFF